The present entry profiles one TCR beta chain with its context. It has no known antigen specificity. No much larger clone is present one base from it, and per-base qualities are unavailable. The collaborating institutions used their own protocols to collect whole blood in K2EDTA tubes. For TCRbeta analysis, collaborators shipped samples as frozen whole blood, isolated PBMCs, or DNA extracted from either of those sample types. Taken from the germline V gene, the CDR1 and CDR2 loops are MDHEN and SYDVKM. The CDR3, cysteine through phenylalanine, is 14 amino acids long. Solely the CDR3 DNA is kept, with 42 bases framed from the first base. The germline ends are 16 bases apart after V is trimmed by 7 bases and J by 7 bases. This sample stems from a study of blood T cell repertoires in COVID-19 (dated by TCRdb to 2020 to 2022). Regarding the research as a whole: Collaborator samples came from the United States, Italy and Spain and covered acute and convalescent phases of COVID-19. The prospective study material was composed of cDNA or gDNA derived from T cells, B-cell-depleted T cells, or PBMCs. Subjects who had been exposed to COVID-19, were actively infected with it, or had recovered from it provided the deeply sampled blood TCRbeta repertoires that made up the dataset. A freely available public database, intended as a resource for researchers studying the immune response to SARS-CoV-2, is where the repertoires were released. Samples were obtained from the ongoing ImmuneRACE study (first 160 participants) and from 1,254 subjects provided by 6 global collaborators. The sample metadata nearly always contained a de-identified subject ID, COVID-19 status, age in years and sex. HLA class I and class II types, where available, came from metadata supplied by the sample provider rather than from assay-based typing.

General study outcomes and caveats: The quantity of clinical and demographic metadata differed by source and by participant and was supplied without curation.

TCRbeta CDR3 regions were amplified from genomic DNA by means of the immunoSEQ Assay, a bias-controlled multiplex PCR. Per the source publication's procedure: Within the assay, amplification of reference gene primers was used to estimate how many nucleated cells each sample contained. To quantify the absolute abundance of each unique TCRbeta CDR3 rearrangement, sequence reads were collapsed and filtered. For each sample, productive Simpson clonality was calculated as the square root of Simpson's diversity index over productive rearrangements. The clones in this table, taken by TCRdb from immuneACCESS, are in-frame only. Not every clone is retained; where verified, under half of the shortfall comes from an unresolved V gene, and the cause of the rest is unknown. The DNA was the basis for D and trimming; V, J and clone size are from that table. A total of roughly 190,000 clones appear in this sample, around 80% of them only once. Under 15% of the sample is taken by the ten largest.

The rearrangement combines TRBV28 with TRBJ1-4, with the identity of the D gene unclear. This receptor was identified in a man aged 25 to 40 with active or convalescent COVID-19. Sequencing was performed on peripheral blood. The bases read TGTGCCAGCACCCTCACCCGGGGAACTGAAAAACTGTTTTTT. Its coded protein is CASTLTRGTEKLFF.